The 25 T cell receptor beta chains reported below all come from one sample, sequenced in a study of PD-1 blockade in classical Hodgkin lymphoma. Only in-frame clones appear in the TCRdb table, and some are missing; sequencing was by immunoSEQ multiplex PCR. The table shows 80,000 to 95,000 clones, with approximately 86% occurring only once. Time point described: cycle 4 day 1 (C4D1), after 6 weeks of nivolumab. Relapses following autologous stem cell transplantation were seen in all patients, with brentuximab vedotin exposure varying. This sample comprised peripheral blood mononuclear cells (PBMCs), obtained before the fourth cycle of nivolumab. The receptors stem from a human donor with classical Hodgkin lymphoma.

This clone showed up just a few times. V usage is TRBV11-1 and J usage is TRBJ2-7; no clear D gene. Germline loops: CDR1 SGHAT, CDR2 FQDESV (reference sequence). The CDR3 consists of 11 residues. Trimming took 1 base from V and 6 from J, leaving 4 bases between them. DNA for the CDR3: TGTGCCAGCAGCTTAGTTAGCGAGCAGTACTTC. It codes for CASSLVSEQYF.

This clone was detected only a few times. The chain has TRBV27 and TRBJ2-5; D possibly corresponds to TRBD1 (7 bases). Trimming left V 7 bases short and J 5 bases short, with 20 bases between. This CDR3 comprises 15 residues. Germline lookup yields CDR1 MNHEY and CDR2 SMNVEV (reference sequence). The CDR3 protein is CASTPGGYASETQYF. Written as DNA, the CDR3 is TGTGCCAGCACCCCAGGGGGGTACGCTTCGGAGACCCAGTACTTC.

The rearrangement uses TRBV5-6 and TRBJ2-2; D not certain. Germline V gene lookup returns CDR1 SGHDT and CDR2 YYEEEE. Trimming took 7 bases from V and 4 from J, leaving 14 bases between them. This CDR3 has 14 residues. CDR3 in amino acids: CASQRVPRTGELFF. The CDR3 coding sequence is TGTGCCAGCCAAAGGGTGCCCCGCACCGGGGAGCTGTTTTTT. Full variable domain (rest looked up from reference TRBV5-6 and TRBJ2-2): DAGVTQSPTHLIKTRGQQVTLRCSPKSGHDTVSWYQQALGQGPQFIFQYYEEEERQRGNFPDRFSGHQFPNYSSELNVNALLLGDSALYLCASQRVPRTGELFFGEGSRLTVL.

The chain links TRBV10-3 to TRBJ2-5, with 7 bases that match TRBD1. The J call may be mistaken, given a closer DNA end match to TRBJ2-7. Looked up from germline, CDR1 is ENHRY and CDR2 is SYGVKD. The CDR3 is 13 residues long. CDR3 amino acids: CATLSGQTYEQYF. CDR3 nucleotide sequence: TGTGCCACCCTTTCGGGACAGACCTACGAGCAGTACTTC.

The chain employs TRBV5-1 and TRBJ1-1, with a possible D match to TRBD1 (6 bases). CDR1 is SGHRS, CDR2 YFSETQ, per germline. Trimming took off 2 bases at V and 1 base at J, with 9 bases between the two ends. The CDR3 length is 14 residues. Written as DNA, the CDR3 is TGCGCCAGCAGCTTACAGGGCGGGAACACTGAAGCTTTCTTT. Translated, it gives CASSLQGGNTEAFF.

For the CDR3, the DNA is TGTGCCAGCAGCCGACAGGTTGGAGGTTTGGACTATGGCTACACCTTC. Protein: CASSRQVGGLDYGYTF. This chain uses TRBV9 with TRBJ1-2; TRBD1 is a possible D gene (6 bases). With 4 bases removed from V and 3 bases from J, the gap between germline ends came to 19 bases. Germline loops: CDR1 SGDLS, CDR2 YYNGEE. This CDR3 comprises 16 residues.

The rearrangement joins TRBV5-1 to TRBJ2-2; D gene unclear. The CDR3 loop spans 15 amino acids. V was trimmed by 4 bases and J by 4 bases, leaving 14 bases between them. Germline CDR1 is SGHRS and CDR2 is YFSETQ. The CDR3 loop reads CASSPPPYITGELFF. The CDR3 DNA reads TGCGCCAGCAGCCCACCCCCTTATATCACCGGGGAGCTGTTTTTT.

The chain links TRBV7-2 to TRBJ2-5; D is perhaps TRBD2 (6 bases). Trimming removed 6 bases from V and 5 bases from J, with 16 bases in between. CDR3 size: 14 residues. Germline V gene lookup returns CDR1 SGHTA and CDR2 FQGNSA. The CDR3 loop is CASSSGEGGETQYF. The CDR3 DNA is TGTGCCAGCAGTTCGGGAGAGGGCGGGGAGACCCAGTACTTC.

The rearrangement joins TRBV10-3 to TRBJ2-3; TRBD2 agrees at 7 bases. V was clipped by 4 bases and J by 3 bases; unmatched bases: 7. The CDR3 totals 15 residues. The germline V gene encodes CDR1 ENHRY and CDR2 SYGVKD. The CDR3, as DNA: TGTGCCATCAGTGGAGGGCGGGAGAGGACAGATACGCAGTATTTT. Translating it yields CAISGGRERTDTQYF.

The chain links TRBV6-4 to TRBJ2-4, with D perhaps assigned TRBD1 or TRBD2 (6 bases each). CDR3 length: 18 residues. Germline CDR1 reads MRHNA; CDR2 reads SNTAGT. V lost 6 bases and J 4 bases, leaving 25 bases between the germline ends. In nucleotides, the CDR3 is TGTGCCAGCAGCGCCCCCAGGGGACTTCGACGGAATAAAAACATTCAGTACTTC. Protein product: CASSAPRGLRRNKNIQYF.

This clone came up a few times. This rearrangement joins TRBV7-3 to TRBJ2-2; 10 bases agree with TRBD1. V dropped 3 bases and J dropped 6; count of bases not matched to a gene: 1. The germline CDR1 and CDR2 sequences are SGHTA and FQGTGA. This CDR3 comprises 14 residues. The CDR3 DNA reads TGTGCCAGCAGCTTGGGACAGGGGTCCGGGGAGCTGTTTTTT. This gives the protein CASSLGQGSGELFF.

The chain joins TRBV28 to TRBJ1-3; D perhaps matches TRBD1 (5 bases). This CDR3 region has 15 residues. V lost 5 bases to trimming and J lost 0 bases, with 11 bases between them. CDR1 is MDHEN, CDR2 SYDVKM, per germline. The CDR3 loop is CASSLSGGSGNTIYF. CDR3 in DNA: TGTGCCAGCAGTCTGAGTGGGGGCTCTGGAAACACCATATATTTT.

J is TRBJ2-7 and V is TRBV7-2; D is perhaps TRBD2 (5 bases). In germline, CDR1 is SGHTA, CDR2 FQGNSA. With 0 bases removed from V and 6 bases from J, the gap between germline ends came to 12 bases. The CDR3 extends over 14 amino acids. The CDR3 loop reads CASSLAALGGEQYF. The DNA for the CDR3 is TGTGCCAGCAGCTTAGCGGCCCTCGGAGGCGAGCAGTACTTC.

The genes are TRBV7-6 and TRBJ2-3; 10 nucleotides align to TRBD2. The CDR3 sequence is 16 residues long. Trimming took 2 bases from V and 6 from J; bases not matched to a gene: 8. Germline V gives CDR1 SGHVS, CDR2 FNYEAQ. The CDR3: CASSLTPSGSTDTQYF. The CDR3 DNA is TGTGCCAGCAGCTTAACGCCTAGCGGGAGTACGGATACGCAGTATTTT.

The genes are TRBV7-9 and TRBJ2-7; tentatively, D is TRBD1 (6 bases). V lost 1 base and J lost 6, with 13 bases in between. This CDR3 region has 14 residues. The germline V gene has CDR1 SEHNR and CDR2 FQNEAQ (reference sequence). This CDR3 reads CASSLESGAGEQYF. DNA for the CDR3: TGTGCCAGCAGCTTAGAGTCAGGGGCGGGCGAGCAGTACTTC.

The chain has TRBV7-6 and TRBJ2-5, with TRBD2 matching over 11 bases. Germline values: CDR1 SGHVS, CDR2 FNYEAQ. The CDR3 consists of 16 residues. V shed 2 bases and J 4 bases; nucleotides not matched to a gene: 6. The CDR3: CASSLPLTSGTETQYF. CDR3 sequence (DNA): TGTGCCAGCAGCTTACCCCTGACTAGCGGGACAGAGACCCAGTACTTC.

The J gene is TRBJ2-7, the V gene TRBV20-1; D not resolved. The CDR3 length is 11 residues. CDR1 DFQATT and CDR2 SNEGSKA come from the germline V gene (reference sequence). With 3 bases removed from V and 6 bases from J, the gap between germline ends came to 9 bases. The CDR3 DNA is TGCAGTGCTAGTCCCCTTGGCGAGCAGTACTTC. This translates into CSASPLGEQYF.

The chain employs TRBV19 and TRBJ1-2; D may be TRBD1 (5 bases). Looked up from germline, CDR1 is LNHDA and CDR2 is SQIVND (reference sequence). This CDR3 has 16 amino acids. Trimming shortened V by 4 bases and J by 4 bases, and 19 bases separated the two germline ends. In nucleotides, the CDR3 is TGTGCCAGTAGTACCCTTCTCGGGGCAGCGGGCTATGGCTACACCTTC. Translated: CASSTLLGAAGYGYTF. The full variable domain, rest sourced from reference TRBV19 and TRBJ1-2, is DGGITQSPKYLFRKEGQNVTLSCEQNLNHDAMYWYRQDPGQGLRLIYYSQIVNDFQKGDIAEGYSVSREKKESFPLTVTSAQKNPTAFYLCASSTLLGAAGYGYTFGSGTRLTVV.

V and J are TRBV14 and TRBJ2-5, with D possibly TRBD2 on 6 matching bases. Deletions cut 4 bases from V and 9 bases from J, with 18 bases between. CDR1 and CDR2 from the germline V gene are SGHDN and FVKESK. This CDR3 has 14 residues. CDR3: CASSPGAFRGSQYF. In DNA form, the CDR3 reads TGTGCCAGCAGCCCTGGGGCCTTCCGGGGGTCCCAGTACTTC.

The CDR3 reads CASSYLSYQETQYF. For the CDR3, the DNA is TGTGCCAGCAGTTACTTAAGCTACCAAGAGACCCAGTACTTC. The rearrangement joins TRBV6-5 to TRBJ2-5; D is uncertain. CDR3 length equals 14 residues. V was shortened by 1 base and J by 0 bases, with 6 bases between the two germline ends. Per the germline V gene, CDR1 is MNHEY and CDR2 is SVGAGI.

This clone was detected once. One junction end disagrees with the germline gene, perhaps due to a read error. The chain employs TRBV30 and TRBJ2-7; D is unclear. The CDR3 is made up of 15 amino acids. Germline V lookup: CDR1 GTSNPN, CDR2 SVGIG (reference sequence). The CDR3 reads CAWRIGRITTYGQYF. In nucleotides, the CDR3 is TGTGCCTGGCGCATCGGGCGGATAACCACCTACGGGCAGTACTTC.

The rearrangement joins TRBV4-1 to TRBJ2-7, with unresolved D. With 5 bases removed from V and 4 bases from J, the gap between germline ends came to 12 bases. Germline CDR1 reads MGHRA; CDR2 reads YSYEKL. This CDR3 has 13 residues. In DNA form, the CDR3 reads TGCGCCAGCAGCTCAAGTGTGGGTTACGAGCAGTACTTC. Amino acids: CASSSSVGYEQYF.

This clone was counted a few times. The chain combines TRBV10-3 with TRBJ1-2, with a weak D call TRBD1 (5 bases). CDR1 is ENHRY, CDR2 SYGVKD, per germline. The CDR3 is 14 residues long. Trimming took 0 bases from V and 8 from J, leaving 13 bases between them. The CDR3 nucleotides read TGTGCCATCAGTGAGTCGACACAGGCGGTAGGCTACACCTTC. It specifies CAISESTQAVGYTF.

The gene calls are TRBV7-2 and TRBJ1-3; 7 nucleotides match TRBD1. J lost 0 bases, V lost 1 base, and 6 bases had no gene match. Germline loops: CDR1 SGHTA, CDR2 FQGNSA. The CDR3 covers 17 residues. As DNA, the CDR3 is TGTGCCAGCAGCTTAGGGATCCACAGGGGCTCTGGAAACACCATATATTTT. It codes for CASSLGIHRGSGNTIYF.

The chain carries TRBV2 and TRBJ2-1; tentatively, D is TRBD1 (5 bases). Germline lookup yields CDR1 SNHLY and CDR2 FYNNEI. The CDR3 covers 13 residues. Trimming took 8 bases from V and 8 from J, leaving 16 bases between them. This chain's CDR3 is CASSLWEGDEQFF. The CDR3 region has the DNA TGTGCCAGCTCCCTGTGGGAAGGGGATGAGCAGTTCTTC.